This T cell receptor beta chain was retrieved from a study of T cell changes during pregnancy in multiple sclerosis. Repertoires were generated with immunoSEQ multiplex PCR, while TCRdb's copy carries only in-frame clones and drops some. Found here are approximately 84,000 clones, 94% of them singletons; the top ten hold more than 2%. With 4 bases removed from V and 8 bases from J, the gap between germline ends came to 12 bases. This CDR3 has 13 residues. The V gene's germline CDR1 is SGHDN and CDR2 FVKESK. This clonotype originated in a female donor with multiple sclerosis, enrolled in a pregnancy study. The genes are TRBV14 and TRBJ2-1, with D hard to call. The sample in question was peripheral blood, obtained in the third trimester of pregnancy. The CDR3 DNA reads TGTGCCAGCAGCCCGCTAGGATTCCATGAGCAGTTCTTC. Residues: CASSPLGFHEQFF.